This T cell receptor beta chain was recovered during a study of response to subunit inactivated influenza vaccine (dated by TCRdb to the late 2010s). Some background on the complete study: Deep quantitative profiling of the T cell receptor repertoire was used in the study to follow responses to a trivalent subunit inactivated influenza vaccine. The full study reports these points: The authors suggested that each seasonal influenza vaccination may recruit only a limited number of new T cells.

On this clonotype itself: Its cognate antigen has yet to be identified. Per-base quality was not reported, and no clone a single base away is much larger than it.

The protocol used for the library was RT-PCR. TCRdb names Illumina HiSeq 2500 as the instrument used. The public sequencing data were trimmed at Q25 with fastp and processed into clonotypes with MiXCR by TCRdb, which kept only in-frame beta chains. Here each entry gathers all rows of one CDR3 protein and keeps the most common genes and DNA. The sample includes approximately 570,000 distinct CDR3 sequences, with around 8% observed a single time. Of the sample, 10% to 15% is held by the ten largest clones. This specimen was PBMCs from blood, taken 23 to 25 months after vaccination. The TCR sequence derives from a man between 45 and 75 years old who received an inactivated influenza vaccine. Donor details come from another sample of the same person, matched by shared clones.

CDR3 sequence: CSATGAGGNTIYF. The nucleotides read TGCAGTGCTACGGGGGCTGGTGGAAACACCATATATTTT. The sequence joins TRBV20-1 to TRBJ1-3, and TRBD1 may be the D gene, going by 6 matching bases. The CDR3 goes from the cysteine to the phenylalanine over 13 residues. Only the CDR3 DNA stays, 39 bases, in frame from base 1. For CDR1 and CDR2, the germline V gene (reference sequence) lists DFQATT and SNEGSKA. The V and J ends are trimmed by 4 bases and 3 bases, leaving 10 bases between them.